The T cell receptor (beta chain) under discussion was sequenced for a study of siplizumab effects on memory and regulatory T cells. This CDR3 has 14 amino acids. The germline gives CDR1 SGDLS, CDR2 YYNGEE. The ends lost 2 bases at V and 3 bases at J; junction bases unmatched: 4. This table comes from immunoSEQ multiplex PCR, and its TCRdb copy is limited to in-frame clones, with some not included. The sample carries nearly 95,000 clones, 90% to 95% recorded once. A word on this clone: Its cognate antigen is unknown.

Findings and limits, study-wide: Controls had 26.9% Treg-derived mappable alloreactive CD4+ clones on average, versus roughly 70% with siplizumab. Among sequences traceable to unstimulated CD4+ memory cells, alloreactive ones were significantly reduced by siplizumab.

The sample consisted of non-Treg CD4+ T cells sorted from blood. This TCR derives from a human donor in good health. The chain joins TRBV9 to TRBJ1-1; 7 bases fit TRBD1. The CDR3 nucleotides read TGTGCCAGCAGCGTTGAGGGGGCGGACACTGAAGCTTTCTTT. Protein sequence: CASSVEGADTEAFF.